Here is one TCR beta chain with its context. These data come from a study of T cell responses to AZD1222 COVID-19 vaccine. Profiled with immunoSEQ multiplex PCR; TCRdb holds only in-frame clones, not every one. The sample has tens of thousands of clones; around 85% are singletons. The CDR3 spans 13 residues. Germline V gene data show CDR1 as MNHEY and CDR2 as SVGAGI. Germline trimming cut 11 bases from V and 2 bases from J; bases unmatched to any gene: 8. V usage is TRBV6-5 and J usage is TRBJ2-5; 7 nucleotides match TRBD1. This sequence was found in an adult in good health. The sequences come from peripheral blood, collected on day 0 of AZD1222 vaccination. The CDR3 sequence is CAPSMDRQETQYF. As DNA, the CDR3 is TGTGCCCCATCCATGGACAGGCAAGAGACCCAGTACTTC.